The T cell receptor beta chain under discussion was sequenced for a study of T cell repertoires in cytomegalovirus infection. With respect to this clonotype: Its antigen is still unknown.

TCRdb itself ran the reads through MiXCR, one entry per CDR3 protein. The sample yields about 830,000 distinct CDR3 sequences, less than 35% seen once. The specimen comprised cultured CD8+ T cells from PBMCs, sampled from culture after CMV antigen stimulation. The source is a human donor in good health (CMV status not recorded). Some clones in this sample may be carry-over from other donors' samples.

CDR3 coding DNA: TGTGCCAGCACCCCCGGGTCAGGGGCGCACGGCAATGAGCAGTTCTTC. As protein: CASTPGSGAHGNEQFF. The chain uses TRBV27 and TRBJ2-1, with D possibly TRBD1 on 6 matching bases. This CDR3 comprises 16 residues. Trimming pared 7 bases from V and 6 bases from J, leaving 22 bases between. The germline V gene has CDR1 MNHEY and CDR2 SMNVEV (reference sequence).